Each of the 16 T cell receptor beta chains below was sequenced from the same sample in a study of glioma-infiltrating T cells listed by TCRdb under 2016. Instrument used: Illumina MiSeq. TCR alpha and beta CDR3 regions were amplified with the iRepertoire nested amplicon-rescue multiplex PCR (arm-PCR) platform from RNA. Through fastp at Q25 and MiXCR, TCRdb rebuilt clones from the public reads, retaining in-frame beta chains. Each record represents a unique CDR3 protein, reported with the most common genes and DNA among its rows. Here the sample has some 18,000 distinct CDR3 sequences; 55% to 75% occur a single time. Clones ranked in the top ten supply roughly 45% of the sample. Sequencing was carried out using glioma tissue, nonneoplastic brain tissue, or PBMCs (not recorded which). The receptors were sampled from a human donor with low-grade glioma or glioblastoma, undergoing nonglioma brain surgery, or in good health (not recorded which).

The chain carries TRBV27 and TRBJ1-1; D is uncertain. The CDR3 has 13 residues. CDR1 is MNHEY and CDR2 is SMNVEV in the germline V gene (reference sequence). V was shortened by 6 bases and J by 1 base, with 9 bases between the two germline ends. The CDR3 region is CASSPSENTEAFF. The CDR3 DNA is TGTGCCAGCAGCCCCTCCGAGAACACTGAAGCTTTCTTT.

This chain links TRBV20-1 with TRBJ1-1; TRBD1 might be the D (5 bases). The CDR3 is made up of 15 amino acids. The germline V gene has CDR1 DFQATT and CDR2 SNEGSKA (reference sequence). Between the trimmed V and J ends, which lost 4 bases and 0 bases, there was a span of 15 bases. CDR3 in DNA: TGCAGTGCTACTAGGGGATCCAGTCTGAACACTGAAGCTTTCTTT. Amino acid sequence: CSATRGSSLNTEAFF.

The genes are TRBV6-6 and TRBJ1-1; no definite D call. Germline-derived CDR1 and CDR2 are MNHNY and SVGAGI (reference sequence). Trimming removed 5 bases at V and 5 bases at J, with 9 bases between. This CDR3 is built from 12 residues. The CDR3 sequence is CASSTSTTEAFF. The CDR3 nucleotides are TGTGCCAGCAGTACCTCGACGACTGAAGCTTTCTTT.

In DNA, the CDR3 is TGTGCCACCAGCTCGCGGACCTCAGGGAATTCACCCCTCCACTTT. This encodes CATSSRTSGNSPLHF. The chain has TRBV15 and TRBJ1-6; weak D call: TRBD1 (5 bases). Germline V gene data show CDR1 as LNHNV and CDR2 as YYDKDF (reference sequence). The CDR3 sequence is 15 residues long. The V end was cut by 5 bases, the J end by 7 bases, with 15 bases between.

By sample share, this clonotype is medium-sized. The chain links TRBV6-6 to TRBJ1-5; D uncertain. Germline assignment: CDR1 MNHNY and CDR2 SVGAGI (reference sequence). The CDR3 contains 14 residues. V was cut by 0 bases and J by 2 bases, with 5 bases left in between. The chain's CDR3 is CASSYSTRNQPQHF. The CDR3 bases are TGTGCCAGCAGTTACTCGACACGCAATCAGCCCCAGCATTTT.

This clonotype appeared a few times. The chain has TRBV15 and TRBJ1-5; D not resolved. V dropped 2 bases and J dropped 7 bases, with 6 bases sitting between them. CDR3 length equals 12 residues. Germline assignment: CDR1 LNHNV and CDR2 YYDKDF (reference sequence). For the CDR3, the DNA is TGTGCCACCAGCAGACCCGAGCAGCCCCAGCATTTT. Amino acid sequence: CATSRPEQPQHF.

By share, this clonotype counts as medium-sized. The J gene is TRBJ2-3, the V gene TRBV11-2; unclear D gene. The germline V gene encodes CDR1 SGHAT and CDR2 FQNNGV. V dropped 5 bases and J dropped 6 bases, with 9 bases sitting between them. There are 12 residues in the CDR3. CDR3 bases: TGTGCCAGCAGCCCCAACCTGGATACGCAGTATTTT. Translated: CASSPNLDTQYF.

Ten or more counts support this clonotype. This chain joins TRBV6-1 and TRBJ2-5; 8 bases map to TRBD1. Germline values: CDR1 MNHNS, CDR2 SASEGT. CDR3 length equals 16 residues. The J segment lost 3 bases and the V segment lost 8 bases, leaving 14 bases of the junction unmatched. As DNA, the CDR3 is TGTGCCAGCTTTTTTACCGACAGGGGCGGTAAAGAGACCCAGTACTTC. This translates into CASFFTDRGGKETQYF.

V and J are TRBV7-2 and TRBJ1-6; D is ambiguous. This CDR3 contains 12 residues. V lost 5 bases and J 7 bases, leaving 6 bases between the germline ends. Per germline, CDR1 SGHTA and CDR2 FQGNSA. CDR3 region: CASSLFNSPLHF. For the CDR3, the DNA is TGTGCCAGCAGCCTATTCAATTCACCCCTCCACTTT.

This chain joins TRBV6-6 and TRBJ1-1; D is perhaps TRBD1 (5 bases). Germline V lookup: CDR1 MNHNY, CDR2 SVGAGI (reference sequence). V was pared by 8 bases and J by 0 bases, with 13 bases between. The CDR3 has 14 residues. The CDR3 spells CASGGGRMNTEAFF. In DNA, the CDR3 is TGTGCCAGCGGGGGGGGAAGAATGAACACTGAAGCTTTCTTT.

The chain links TRBV20-1 to TRBJ2-7, with D possibly being TRBD1 or TRBD2 (5 bases each). Germline V gene data show CDR1 as DFQATT and CDR2 as SNEGSKA (reference sequence). Trimming stripped 5 bases from V and 3 bases from J, with 17 bases between. The CDR3 is 14 residues long. The CDR3 here is CSAPLGDGFYEQYF. CDR3 coding DNA: TGCAGTGCTCCTCTAGGGGACGGATTCTACGAGCAGTACTTC.

This clonotype is labeled as large. The gene calls are TRBV20-1 and TRBJ2-1, with D uncertain. The CDR3 spans 12 residues. Germline CDR1 is DFQATT and CDR2 is SNEGSKA (reference sequence). V lost 4 bases and J 8 bases, leaving 12 bases between the germline ends. CDR3 sequence: CSAKNRVDEQFF. The CDR3 region has the DNA TGCAGTGCTAAGAATCGAGTCGATGAGCAGTTCTTC.

This chain uses TRBV7-3 with TRBJ2-1; the match to TRBD2 covers 8 bases. J was trimmed by 6 bases and V by 5 bases; bases with no gene match: 9. Per germline, CDR1 SGHTA and CDR2 FQGTGA. The CDR3 covers 15 residues. Written as DNA, the CDR3 is TGTGCCAGCAGCCCCGACAGCGGGAGTGGCAATGAGCAGTTCTTC. Translation: CASSPDSGSGNEQFF.

This clonotype has at least ten counts. The rearrangement links TRBV6-1 to TRBJ1-5; D unclear. Germline CDR1 reads MNHNS; CDR2 reads SASEGT. The V end was cut by 8 bases, the J end by 2 bases, with 13 bases between. This CDR3 contains 14 residues. The CDR3 reads CASAPGLGNQPQHF. CDR3 DNA: TGTGCCAGCGCCCCGGGTTTGGGCAATCAGCCCCAGCATTTT.

Remarks on this clonotype: This could be a read error, since a much larger clone is one nucleotide away. The chain uses TRBV20-1 and TRBJ2-2; D is unresolved. This CDR3 contains 17 residues. Trimming shortened V by 5 bases and J by 0 bases, and 19 bases separated the two germline ends. The germline gives CDR1 DFQATT, CDR2 SNEGSKA (reference sequence). The CDR3 region is CSAGPAPYGANTGELFF. CDR3 DNA sequence: TGCAGTGCTGGCCCCGCCCCCTATGGAGCGAACACCGGGGAGCTGTTTTTT.

The table lists this clonotype with a few counts. This chain connects TRBV20-1 to TRBJ2-7; unclear D gene. CDR3 size: 12 residues. Trimming took 5 bases from V and 4 from J, leaving 12 bases between them. Per germline, CDR1 DFQATT and CDR2 SNEGSKA (reference sequence). This CDR3 is CSAPHERYEQYF. In DNA, the CDR3 is TGCAGTGCTCCTCACGAAAGATACGAGCAGTACTTC.